The 18 T cell receptor beta chains listed next were all sequenced from one sample in a study of blood T cell repertoires in COVID-19 (dated by TCRdb to about 2020). Library preparation was by the immunoSEQ multiplex PCR assay. The clones in this table, taken by TCRdb from immuneACCESS, are in-frame only. Not every clone is retained; where verified, under half of the shortfall comes from an unresolved V gene, and the cause of the rest is unknown. Within this sample are about 150,000 clones, with about 89% of them counted one time only. 2.5% to 3% of the sample rests with the top ten. The material sequenced was peripheral blood. The receptors were sampled from a man aged 60 to 75 with active or convalescent COVID-19.

V gene TRBV9 combines with J gene TRBJ1-5; maybe TRBD1 (6 bases). The CDR3 has 14 amino acids. Trimming removed 0 bases at V and 6 bases at J, with 10 bases between. Germline CDR1 and CDR2: SGDLS and YYNGEE. The CDR3 coding sequence is TGTGCCAGCAGCGTAGGGGACATTAGTCAGCCCCAGCATTTT. Translating it yields CASSVGDISQPQHF.

This sequence joins TRBV7-2 and TRBJ2-3, with D possibly matching TRBD2 (5 bases). Trimming cost V 5 bases and J 5 bases, with 8 bases left between them. This CDR3 comprises 12 residues. Germline CDR1 is SGHTA and CDR2 is FQGNSA. The DNA for the CDR3 is TGTGCCAGCAGCGACTACCTAGATACGCAGTATTTT. Translated, it gives CASSDYLDTQYF.

The gene calls are TRBV10-3 and TRBJ1-1; 7 positions match TRBD1. The CDR3 sequence is 15 residues long. Germline V lookup: CDR1 ENHRY, CDR2 SYGVKD. V dropped 2 bases and J dropped 1; count of bases not matched to a gene: 4. The CDR3 loop reads CAISERQGGNTEAFF. In DNA form, the CDR3 reads TGTGCCATCAGTGAGAGGCAGGGGGGGAACACTGAAGCTTTCTTT.

This chain joins TRBV2 and TRBJ1-1, with D maybe TRBD1 (6 bases). CDR3 length: 13 amino acids. Per the germline V gene, CDR1 is SNHLY and CDR2 is FYNNEI. With 6 bases removed from V and 1 base from J, the gap between germline ends came to 9 bases. CDR3 coding DNA: TGTGCCAGCAGCCTGACAGGGAACACTGAAGCTTTCTTT. Translating gives CASSLTGNTEAFF.

V usage is TRBV5-1 and J usage is TRBJ1-1; 9 bases line up with TRBD1. Germline lookup yields CDR1 SGHRS and CDR2 YFSETQ. The CDR3 is made up of 16 amino acids. V gave up 3 bases and J gave up 1 base; unmatched junction bases: 7. CDR3 coding DNA: TGCGCCAGCAGCTCCTCGACAGGGGGGCGGAACACTGAAGCTTTCTTT. Amino acids: CASSSSTGGRNTEAFF.

The chain has TRBV7-8 and TRBJ2-1, with 8 bases identical to TRBD2. The germline CDR1 and CDR2 sequences are SGHVS and FQNEAQ. CDR3 length: 16 residues. V was pared by 1 base and J by 7 bases, with 9 bases of the junction left unmatched. CDR3 protein: CASSLGTSPPLNEQFF. The CDR3 nucleotides are TGTGCCAGCAGCTTAGGGACTAGCCCTCCGTTGAATGAGCAGTTCTTC.

The chain combines TRBV5-1 with TRBJ2-3; 9 nucleotides align to TRBD1. The CDR3 runs 14 residues. With V trimmed by 0 bases and J by 6 bases, 2 bases remained unmatched. Per germline, CDR1 SGHRS and CDR2 YFSETQ. CDR3 sequence reads: CASSLDTGGDTQYF. The CDR3 bases are TGCGCCAGCAGCTTGGACACAGGGGGCGATACGCAGTATTTT.

The rearrangement uses TRBV30 and TRBJ1-4; 9 bases line up with TRBD1. Unmatched junction bases numbered 12, after V lost 5 bases and J lost 8 bases. Germline V gene sequence: CDR1 GTSNPN, CDR2 SVGIG (reference sequence). The length of the CDR3 is 15 residues. The DNA of the CDR3 is TGTGCCTGGTCTGGCGGCACAGGGGGCGCCGAAAAACTGTTTTTT. Encoded protein: CAWSGGTGGAEKLFF.

The V gene is TRBV19, the J gene TRBJ2-3, with 7 bases identical to TRBD1. Trimming cost V 6 bases and J 3 bases; bases outside gene matches: 12. Germline V gives CDR1 LNHDA, CDR2 SQIVND (reference sequence). The CDR3 runs to 16 residues. CDR3 sequence: CASSTGPGGWTDTQYF. The CDR3 DNA is TGTGCCAGTAGCACCGGGCCAGGGGGTTGGACAGATACGCAGTATTTT.

This clone was detected only a few times. The J gene is TRBJ1-1, the V gene TRBV21-1; TRBD1 reflects the table's D call only, with no check against the DNA. TRBV21-1 is a pseudogene locus. The CDR3 totals 14 residues. CDR3 DNA: TGTGCCAGCAGACCCCCAGGGGGCTGGACTGAAGCTTTCTTT. This sequence encodes CASRPPGGWTEAFF.

The CDR3 nucleotides are TGTGCCAGCAGCGTAGAGAGTGACGGGGAGCTGTTTTTT. It encodes CASSVESDGELFF. The rearrangement joins TRBV6-4 to TRBJ2-2, with no clear D. The V gene lost 6 bases and the J gene lost 7 bases, with 12 bases spanning the gap. The CDR3 consists of 13 residues. CDR1 is MRHNA, CDR2 SNTAGT, per germline.

The chain uses TRBV28 and TRBJ2-7; no definite D call. V lost 6 bases and J 3 bases, leaving 9 bases between the germline ends. CDR1 and CDR2 (germline): MDHEN, SYDVKM. This CDR3 has 12 residues. The CDR3, as DNA: TGTGCCAGCAGCCTTAGACTCTACGAGCAGTACTTC. Its protein is CASSLRLYEQYF.

On this clone itself: This sample includes further DNA sequences coding for the same CDR3. The rearrangement joins TRBV5-1 to TRBJ2-6; D remains ambiguous. This CDR3 has 15 amino acids. Deletions cut 2 bases from V and 0 bases from J, with 6 bases between. Germline CDR1 reads SGHRS; CDR2 reads YFSETQ. As DNA, the CDR3 is TGCGCCAGCAGCTTCACTGGCTCTGGGGCCAACGTCCTGACTTTC. It translates to CASSFTGSGANVLTF. Variable domain in full (rest from reference TRBV5-1 and TRBJ2-6): KAGVTQTPRYLIKTRGQQVTLSCSPISGHRSVSWYQQTPGQGLQFLFEYFSETQRNKGNFPGRFSGRQFSNSRSEMNVSTLELGDSALYLCASSFTGSGANVLTFGAGSRLTVL.

The V and J genes are TRBV9 and TRBJ2-3; the match to TRBD1 covers 8 bases. The CDR3 is made up of 14 amino acids. V trimming: 4 bases; J trimming: 4 bases; junction bases outside the gene matches: 5. The germline CDR1 and CDR2 sequences are SGDLS and YYNGEE. CDR3 amino acids: CASSPQTGADTQYF. CDR3 bases: TGTGCCAGCAGCCCCCAGACAGGGGCAGATACGCAGTATTTT.

V is TRBV28 and J is TRBJ1-5; D is unclear. The CDR3 contains 12 residues. V shed 6 bases and J shed 0 bases, with 3 bases lying between them. Germline V gives CDR1 MDHEN, CDR2 SYDVKM. The CDR3 bases are TGTGCCAGCAGGCGTAGCAATCAGCCCCAGCATTTT. It translates to CASRRSNQPQHF.

The V call is TRBV5-6, the J call TRBJ2-5; D unresolved. V lost 4 bases, J lost 2 bases, and 3 bases lay in between. The germline V gene has CDR1 SGHDT and CDR2 YYEEEE. The length of the CDR3 is 11 residues. The CDR3 sequence is CASSLQETQYF. The CDR3 nucleotides are TGTGCCAGCAGCCTGCAAGAGACCCAGTACTTC. Full variable domain (missing parts from reference TRBV5-6 and TRBJ2-5): DAGVTQSPTHLIKTRGQQVTLRCSPKSGHDTVSWYQQALGQGPQFIFQYYEEEERQRGNFPDRFSGHQFPNYSSELNVNALLLGDSALYLCASSLQETQYFGPGTRLLVL.

CDR3 loop: CASSLDGEEGRNSPLHF. The CDR3 region has the DNA TGTGCCAGCAGCTTGGATGGGGAGGAAGGGAGGAATTCACCCCTCCACTTT. The J gene is TRBJ1-6, the V gene TRBV7-9, with no clear D. V gave up 3 bases and J gave up 7 bases, with 19 bases separating them. CDR3 length: 17 amino acids. Germline-derived CDR1 and CDR2 are SEHNR and FQNEAQ (reference sequence). Drawing the rest from reference TRBV7-9 and TRBJ1-6, the complete variable domain is DTGVSQNPRHKITKRGQNVTFRCDPISEHNRLYWYRQTLGQGPEFLTYFQNEAQLEKSRLLSDRFSAERPKGSFSTLEIQRTEQGDSAMYLCASSLDGEEGRNSPLHFGNGTRLTVT.

The CDR3 sequence is CASSIQLYNEQFF. Written as DNA, the CDR3 is TGTGCCAGTAGTATCCAGTTATACAATGAGCAGTTCTTC. V usage is TRBV19 and J usage is TRBJ2-1; the D is unclear. Trimming removed 3 bases from V and 4 bases from J, with 7 bases in between. The CDR3 spans 13 residues. Germline V gene lookup returns CDR1 LNHDA and CDR2 SQIVND (reference sequence).